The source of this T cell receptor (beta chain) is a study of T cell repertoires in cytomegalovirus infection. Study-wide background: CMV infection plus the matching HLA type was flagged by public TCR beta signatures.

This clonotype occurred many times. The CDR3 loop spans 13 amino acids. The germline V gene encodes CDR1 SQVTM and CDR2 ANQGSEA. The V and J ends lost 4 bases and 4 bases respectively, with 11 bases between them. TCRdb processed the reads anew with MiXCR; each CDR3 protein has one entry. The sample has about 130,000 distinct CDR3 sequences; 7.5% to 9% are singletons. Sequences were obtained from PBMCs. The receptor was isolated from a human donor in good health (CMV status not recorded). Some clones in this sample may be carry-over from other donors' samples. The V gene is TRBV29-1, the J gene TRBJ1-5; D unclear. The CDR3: CSVAAVGNQPQHF. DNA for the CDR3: TGCAGCGTTGCCGCGGTGGGGAATCAGCCCCAGCATTTT.